The source of this T cell receptor (beta chain) is a study of T cells in Graves' hyperthyroidism and ophthalmopathy. TCR beta CDR3 regions were amplified from RNA transcripts. An initial round of RT-PCR targeting the TCR CDR3 relied on the HTBI primer set. MiXCR was run by TCRdb on the multiplex PCR reads, yielding one entry per CDR3 protein. Of 500,000 to 600,000 distinct CDR3 sequences in the sample, about 20% were seen once. The V gene end was trimmed by 0 bases and the J gene end by 5 bases; junction bases not matched to a gene: 1. The CDR3 runs 15 residues. Germline V lookup: CDR1 KGHSH, CDR2 LQKENI. Cells are PBMCs isolated from more than 8.5 ml of fresh blood.

J is TRBJ2-2 and V is TRBV18; 9 bases align to TRBD1. The specimen sequenced was blood. The receptor comes from a man between 40 and 49 years old with Graves' ophthalmopathy. CDR3 sequence (DNA): TGTGCCAGCTCACCACCCGGGACAGGGACCGGGGAGCTGTTTTTT. Translation: CASSPPGTGTGELFF.